This T cell receptor (beta chain) was recorded in a study of shared clonotypes between healthy human individuals. Overall study results and limits: The sharing of approximately 5.1% of naive CD4 clonotypes was seen across several donors.

Terminally differentiated effector memory CD45RA+ cells were excluded by CCR7 positive selection of CD45RO-negative cells. The repertoire was sequenced with immunoSEQ multiplex PCR; TCRdb's copy has only in-frame clones and lacks some. The table includes almost 700,000 clones, about 90% detected once. Trimming pared 2 bases from V and 6 bases from J, leaving 9 bases between. There are 13 residues in the CDR3. Germline assignment: CDR1 LNHNV and CDR2 YYDKDF (reference sequence). Note on this clone: The antigen remains unidentified.

The chain carries TRBV15 and TRBJ2-3, with a weak D call TRBD1 (5 bases). The TCR sequence derives from a man aged 25-45 years in good health. The source material was naive CD8+ T cells sorted from blood. CDR3 sequence: CATSRLGPDTQYF. In DNA, the CDR3 is TGTGCCACCAGCAGACTGGGGCCGGATACGCAGTATTTT.